This T cell receptor beta chain was sequenced in a study of CD8 T cells in Susac syndrome. The CDR3 length is 13 residues. Germline CDR1 is MNHEY and CDR2 is SVGEGT. V lost 6 bases, J lost 3 bases, and 9 bases lay in between. It was with random hexamers that roughly 0.45 to 1 ug RNA was reverse transcribed. One entry per CDR3 protein, called by TCRdb with MiXCR from the immunoSEQ multiplex PCR reads. The sample includes 180,000 or so distinct CDR3 sequences, around 94% of them seen just once. Negative isolation was used for CD8+ and CD4+ T cells, and FACS enrichment was applied to TEMRA cells. The sequenced sample was CD4+ T cells from PBMCs. The source is a human donor in good health. The V call is TRBV6-2 or TRBV6-3, the J call TRBJ2-1; maybe TRBD2 (6 bases). DNA of the CDR3: TGTGCCAGCAGCGGGACTTTCTACAATGAGCAGTTCTTC. Protein sequence: CASSGTFYNEQFF.